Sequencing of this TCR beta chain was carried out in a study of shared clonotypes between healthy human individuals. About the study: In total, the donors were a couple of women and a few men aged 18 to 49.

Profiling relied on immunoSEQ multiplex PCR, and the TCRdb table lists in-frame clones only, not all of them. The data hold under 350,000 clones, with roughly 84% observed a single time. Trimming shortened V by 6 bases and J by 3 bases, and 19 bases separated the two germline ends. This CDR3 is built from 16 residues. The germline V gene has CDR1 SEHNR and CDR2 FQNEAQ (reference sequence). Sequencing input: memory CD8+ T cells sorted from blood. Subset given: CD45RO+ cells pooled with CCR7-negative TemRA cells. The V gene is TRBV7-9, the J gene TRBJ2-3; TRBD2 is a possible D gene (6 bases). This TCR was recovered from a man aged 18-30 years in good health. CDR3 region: CASSPLPGEVTDTQYF. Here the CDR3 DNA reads TGTGCCAGCAGTCCTCTCCCGGGGGAAGTGACAGATACGCAGTATTTT. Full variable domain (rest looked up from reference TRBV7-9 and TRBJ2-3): DTGVSQNPRHKITKRGQNVTFRCDPISEHNRLYWYRQTLGQGPEFLTYFQNEAQLEKSRLLSDRFSAERPKGSFSTLEIQRTEQGDSAMYLCASSPLPGEVTDTQYFGPGTRLTVL.